Listed below are T cell receptor beta chains from one sample, sequenced in a study of blood T cell repertoires in COVID-19. This table comes from immunoSEQ multiplex PCR, and its TCRdb copy is limited to in-frame clones, with some not included. This repertoire shows about 170,000 clones, about four fifths found once; its top ten account for around 2.4%. Sequenced: peripheral blood. These receptors originate from a human donor with acute or convalescent COVID-19. The donor label of this sample is uncertain. Each CDR3 is given with its conserved first and last residue. A D gene is named only where the DNA matches it firmly. Some rows have no size entry. The others give once, few or many, or a class for an expanded clone.

j_call clone_size d_call v_call cdr3_nt cdr3_aa
TRBJ2-1 . . TRBV5-8 TGTGCCAGCAGCTTGGGCCGTCAGGGCCTCTACAATGAGCAGTTCTTC CASSLGRQGLYNEQFF
TRBJ1-3 few . TRBV7-2 TGTGCCAGCAGCATAGGACCATCGCGGGGGAACACCATATATTTT CASSIGPSRGNTIYF
TRBJ1-4 . . TRBV3-1/TRBV3-2 TGTGCCAGCAGCCAACAGGGTCCGCTTGGGGAAAAACTGTTTTTT CASSQQGPLGEKLFF
TRBJ1-5 once . TRBV2 TGTGCCAGCAGGTCGTATTTGAGCAATCAGCCCCAGCATTTT CASRSYLSNQPQHF
TRBJ1-1 . TRBD1 TRBV28 TGTGCCAGCGAAGACAGGGGAGGATTCACTGAAGCTTTCTTT CASEDRGGFTEAFF
TRBJ2-7 . TRBD1 TRBV10-3 TGTGCCATCAGTACTCCACAGGGGAGCGACGAGCAGTACTTC CAISTPQGSDEQYF
TRBJ1-1 once TRBD1 TRBV7-2 TGTGCCAGCAGCGTGGACAGGGGGCCGGGAACTGAAGCTTTCTTT CASSVDRGPGTEAFF
TRBJ2-6 . TRBD1 TRBV5-1 TGCGCCAGCAGCTTCCAGCAGGGGGCGCAAGGGGCCAACGTCCTGACTTTC CASSFQQGAQGANVLTF
TRBJ2-3 . TRBD2 TRBV13 TGTGCCAGCAGCTTAGGCCTGCAAGCGGGGCACACAGATACGCAGTATTTT CASSLGLQAGHTDTQYF
TRBJ1-3 . . TRBV9 TGTGCCAGCAGCGTAGTGGGGGGACCTGGAAACACCATATATTTT CASSVVGGPGNTIYF
TRBJ2-7 few TRBD2 TRBV29-1 TGCAGCGTTGAAGATCTTAGCGGGAGAGGGTCCTACGAGCAGTACTTC CSVEDLSGRGSYEQYF
TRBJ1-6 . . TRBV4-1 TGCGCCAGCAGCCAAGAAGGGGTTTTACCCCTCCACTTT CASSQEGVLPLHF
TRBJ1-4 . . TRBV7-6 TGTGCCAGCAGCCGTCTAGGTGCAACTAATGAAAAACTGTTTTTT CASSRLGATNEKLFF
TRBJ2-3 . TRBD2 TRBV7-2 TGTGCCAGCAGCTTAGCGCTTGGGGGGAGGGCCCTCTATTTT CASSLALGGRALYF
TRBJ1-2 once . TRBV5-1 TGCGCCAGCAGCTTGAGTAGTGAAGGCTACACCTTC CASSLSSEGYTF
TRBJ2-2 . . TRBV18 TGTGCCAGCTCAAGGGCGACAGGGAACACCGGGGAGCTGTTTTTT CASSRATGNTGELFF
TRBJ2-3 . TRBD2 TRBV7-2 TGTGCCAGCAGCAGACTAGCGGGGGGGCTAGATACGCAGTATTTT CASSRLAGGLDTQYF
TRBJ1-5 once . TRBV5-1 TGCGCCAGCAGCTTGGAAGGGGCGCGCAATCAGCCCCAGCATTTT CASSLEGARNQPQHF
TRBJ2-2 . TRBD1 TRBV5-4 TGTGCCAGCAGCCGGACAGGGGCCGCCGGGGCCGGGGAGCTGTTTTTT CASSRTGAAGAGELFF
TRBJ1-1 . TRBD1 TRBV30 TGTGCCTGGAGTCCTAACAGGGGCGTGAGGACTGAAGCTTTCTTT CAWSPNRGVRTEAFF
TRBJ1-1 . . TRBV5-1 TGCGCCAGCAGCTTGGTACTGTCGAACACTGAAGCTTTCTTT CASSLVLSNTEAFF
TRBJ1-6 . . TRBV6-4 TGTGCCAGCAGTTTTGACAGTTATTCACCCCTCCACTTT CASSFDSYSPLHF
TRBJ1-1 . . TRBV7-3 TGTGCCAGCGCCAGAATCCAGGAAGCTTTCTTT CASARIQEAFF
TRBJ1-6 . TRBD1 TRBV11-3 TGTGCCAGCAGCTCTCAGGGGGATAATTCACCCCTCCACTTT CASSSQGDNSPLHF
TRBJ2-1 . TRBD2 TRBV6-6 TGTGCCAGCACTTCAGACCCCTGGGGGGGTGAGCAGTTCTTC CASTSDPWGGEQFF
TRBJ1-4 . . TRBV28 TGTGCCAGCAGTTCCGCGCCTCCGGGAGCTGAAAAACTGTTTTTT CASSSAPPGAEKLFF
TRBJ2-3 . TRBD2 TRBV6-2/TRBV6-3 TGTGCCAGCAGTTCTCTCCCCCGAGCGGGGGGATACACAGATACGCAGTATTTT CASSSLPRAGGYTDTQYF
TRBJ1-6 . . TRBV19 TGTGCCAGTAGTATAAGAGATCCCTCATGGGAGAATTCACCCCTCCACTTT CASSIRDPSWENSPLHF
TRBJ1-3 . . TRBV7-2 TGTGCCAGCACCGTTATCGGCTCTGGAAACACCATATATTTT CASTVIGSGNTIYF
TRBJ2-1 . TRBD2 TRBV30 TGTGCCTGGAGTGTACTAGCGGACAGCTCCTACAATGAGCAGTTCTTC CAWSVLADSSYNEQFF
TRBJ1-3 . . TRBV25-1 TGTGCCAGCCCCAGGGGAAACACCATATATTTT CASPRGNTIYF
TRBJ2-7 . TRBD2 TRBV18 TGTGCCAGCTCATCGACTAGCGGGGGGGCTTACGAGCAGTACTTC CASSSTSGGAYEQYF
TRBJ2-7 . TRBD2 TRBV28 TGTGCCAGCAGGCCCAGCGGGAGGGGTTACGAGCAGTACTTC CASRPSGRGYEQYF
TRBJ2-1 once TRBD2 TRBV19 TGTGCCAGTAGTGCACGGACTAGCGGGTACAATGAGCAGTTCTTC CASSARTSGYNEQFF